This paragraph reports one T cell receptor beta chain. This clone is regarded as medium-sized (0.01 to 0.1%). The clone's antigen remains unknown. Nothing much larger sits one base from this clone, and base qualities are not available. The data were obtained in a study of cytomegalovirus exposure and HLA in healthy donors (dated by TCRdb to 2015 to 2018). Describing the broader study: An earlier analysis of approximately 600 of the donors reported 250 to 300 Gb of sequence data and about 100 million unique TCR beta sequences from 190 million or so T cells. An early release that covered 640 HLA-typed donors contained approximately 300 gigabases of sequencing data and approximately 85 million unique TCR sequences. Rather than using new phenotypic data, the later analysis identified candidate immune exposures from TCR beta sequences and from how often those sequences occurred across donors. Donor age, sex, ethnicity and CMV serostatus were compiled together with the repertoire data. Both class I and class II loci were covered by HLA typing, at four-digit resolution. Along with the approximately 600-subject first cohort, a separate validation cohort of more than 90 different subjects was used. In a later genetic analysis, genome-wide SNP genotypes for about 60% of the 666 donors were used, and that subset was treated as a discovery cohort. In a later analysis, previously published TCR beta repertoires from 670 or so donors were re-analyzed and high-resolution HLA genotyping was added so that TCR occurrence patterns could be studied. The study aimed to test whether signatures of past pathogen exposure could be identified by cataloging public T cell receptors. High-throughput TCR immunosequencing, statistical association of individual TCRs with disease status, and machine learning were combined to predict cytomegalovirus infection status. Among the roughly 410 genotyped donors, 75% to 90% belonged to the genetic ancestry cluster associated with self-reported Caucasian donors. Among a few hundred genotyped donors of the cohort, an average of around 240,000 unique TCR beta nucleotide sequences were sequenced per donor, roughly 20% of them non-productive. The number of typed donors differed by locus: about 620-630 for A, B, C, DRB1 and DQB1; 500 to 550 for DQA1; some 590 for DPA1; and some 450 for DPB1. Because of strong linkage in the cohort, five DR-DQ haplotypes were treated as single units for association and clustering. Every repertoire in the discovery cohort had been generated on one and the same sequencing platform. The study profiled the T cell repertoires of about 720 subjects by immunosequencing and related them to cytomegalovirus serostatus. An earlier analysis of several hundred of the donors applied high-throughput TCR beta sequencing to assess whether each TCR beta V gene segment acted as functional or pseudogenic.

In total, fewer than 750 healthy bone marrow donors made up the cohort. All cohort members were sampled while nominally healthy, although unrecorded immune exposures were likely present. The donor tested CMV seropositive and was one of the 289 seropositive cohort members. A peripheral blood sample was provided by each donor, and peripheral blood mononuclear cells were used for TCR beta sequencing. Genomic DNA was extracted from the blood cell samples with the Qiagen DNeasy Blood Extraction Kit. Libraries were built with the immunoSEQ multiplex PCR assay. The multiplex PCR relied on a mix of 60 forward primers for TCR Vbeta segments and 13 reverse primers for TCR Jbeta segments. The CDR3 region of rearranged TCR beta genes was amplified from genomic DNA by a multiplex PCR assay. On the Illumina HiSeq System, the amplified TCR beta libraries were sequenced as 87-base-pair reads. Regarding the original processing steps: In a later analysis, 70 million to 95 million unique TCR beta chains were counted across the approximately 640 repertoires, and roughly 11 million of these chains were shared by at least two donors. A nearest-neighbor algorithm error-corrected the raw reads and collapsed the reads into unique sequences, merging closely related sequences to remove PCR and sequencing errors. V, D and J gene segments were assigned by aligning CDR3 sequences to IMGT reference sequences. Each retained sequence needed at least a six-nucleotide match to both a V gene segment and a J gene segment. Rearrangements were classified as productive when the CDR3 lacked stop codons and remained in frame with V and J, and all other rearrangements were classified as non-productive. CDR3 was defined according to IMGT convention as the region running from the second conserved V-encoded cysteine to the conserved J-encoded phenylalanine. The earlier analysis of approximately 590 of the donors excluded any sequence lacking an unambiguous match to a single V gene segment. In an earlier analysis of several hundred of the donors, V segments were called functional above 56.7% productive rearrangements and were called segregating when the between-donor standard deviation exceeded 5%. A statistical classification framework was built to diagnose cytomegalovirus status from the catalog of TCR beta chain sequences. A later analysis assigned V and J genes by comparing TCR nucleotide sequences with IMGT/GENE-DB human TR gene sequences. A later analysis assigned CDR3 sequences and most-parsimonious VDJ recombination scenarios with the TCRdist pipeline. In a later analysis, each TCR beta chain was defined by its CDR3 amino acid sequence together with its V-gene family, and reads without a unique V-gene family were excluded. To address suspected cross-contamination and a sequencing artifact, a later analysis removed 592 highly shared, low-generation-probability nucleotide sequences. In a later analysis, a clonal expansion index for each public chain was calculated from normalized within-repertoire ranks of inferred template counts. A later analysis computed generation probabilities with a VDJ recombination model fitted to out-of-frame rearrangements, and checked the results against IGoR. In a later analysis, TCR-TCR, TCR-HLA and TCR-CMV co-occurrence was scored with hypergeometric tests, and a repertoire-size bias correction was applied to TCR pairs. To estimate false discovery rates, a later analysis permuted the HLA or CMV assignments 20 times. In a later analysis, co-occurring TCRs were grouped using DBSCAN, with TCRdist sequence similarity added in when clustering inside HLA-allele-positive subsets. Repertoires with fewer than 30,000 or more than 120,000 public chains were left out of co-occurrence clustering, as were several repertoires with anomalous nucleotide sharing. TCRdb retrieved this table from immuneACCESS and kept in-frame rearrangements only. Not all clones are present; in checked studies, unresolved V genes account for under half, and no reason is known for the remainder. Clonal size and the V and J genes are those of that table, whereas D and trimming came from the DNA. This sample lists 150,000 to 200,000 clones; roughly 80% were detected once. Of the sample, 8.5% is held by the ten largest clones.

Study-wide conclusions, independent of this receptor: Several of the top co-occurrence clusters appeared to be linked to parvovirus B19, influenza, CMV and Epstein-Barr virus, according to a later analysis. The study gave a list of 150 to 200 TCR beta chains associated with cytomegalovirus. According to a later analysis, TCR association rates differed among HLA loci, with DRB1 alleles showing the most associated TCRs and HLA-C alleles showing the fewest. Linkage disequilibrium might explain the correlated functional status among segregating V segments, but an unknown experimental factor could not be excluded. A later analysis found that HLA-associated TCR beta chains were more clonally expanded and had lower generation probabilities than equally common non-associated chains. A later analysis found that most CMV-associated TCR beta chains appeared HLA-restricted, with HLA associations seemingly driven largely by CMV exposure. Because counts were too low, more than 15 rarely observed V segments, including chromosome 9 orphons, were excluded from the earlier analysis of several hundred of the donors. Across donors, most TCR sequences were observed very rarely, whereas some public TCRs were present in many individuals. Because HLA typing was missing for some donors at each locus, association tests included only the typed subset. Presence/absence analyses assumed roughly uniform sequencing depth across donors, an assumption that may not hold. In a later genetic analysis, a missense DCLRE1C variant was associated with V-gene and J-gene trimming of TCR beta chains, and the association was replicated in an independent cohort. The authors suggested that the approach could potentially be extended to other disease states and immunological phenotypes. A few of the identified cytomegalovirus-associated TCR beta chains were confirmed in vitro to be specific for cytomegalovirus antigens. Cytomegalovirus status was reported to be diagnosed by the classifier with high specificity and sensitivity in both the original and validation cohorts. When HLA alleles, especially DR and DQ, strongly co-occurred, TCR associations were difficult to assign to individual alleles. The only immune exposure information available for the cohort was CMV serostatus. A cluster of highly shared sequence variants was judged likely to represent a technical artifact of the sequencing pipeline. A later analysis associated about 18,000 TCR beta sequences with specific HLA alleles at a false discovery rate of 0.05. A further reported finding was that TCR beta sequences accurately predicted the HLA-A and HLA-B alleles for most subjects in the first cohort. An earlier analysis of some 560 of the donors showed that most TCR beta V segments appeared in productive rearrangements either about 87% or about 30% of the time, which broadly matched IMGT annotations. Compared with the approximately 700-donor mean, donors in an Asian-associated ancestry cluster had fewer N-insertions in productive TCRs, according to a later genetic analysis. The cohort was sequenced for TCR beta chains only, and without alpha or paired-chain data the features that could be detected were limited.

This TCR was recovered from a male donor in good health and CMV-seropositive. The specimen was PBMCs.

The CDR3 region reads CASSPLPTDRAHYGYTF. The DNA sequence is as follows: TGTGCCAGCAGCCCTCTCCCAACTGACAGGGCCCACTATGGCTACACCTTC. Here the chain combines TRBV7-9 and TRBJ1-2; TRBD1 lines up with 7 middle nucleotides. Looking up the germline V gene (reference sequence) yields CDR1 SEHNR and CDR2 FQNEAQ. From cysteine to phenylalanine, the CDR3 is 17 amino acids long. Just the 51-base CDR3 DNA is kept, in frame starting at base 1. V loses 5 bases at its end and J loses 3 bases; junction bases beyond the gene matches: 15.